This entry describes one T cell receptor (beta chain). In the source study's methods: By means of reference gene primer amplification, nucleated cell counts were estimated. Produced via immunoSEQ multiplex PCR; TCRdb's table is partial and in-frame only. V and J calls and clone size are copied from that table; D and trimming were computed from the DNA. The data hold 200,000 or so clones, with 70% to 90% observed a single time. This entry comes from a study of blood T cell repertoires in COVID-19. The overall study: Samples came from the United States, Italy and Spain, spanning acute and convalescent COVID-19. PBMCs, B-cell-depleted T cells, or T cells provided the cDNA or gDNA that made up the material.

This CDR3 comprises 15 residues. Germline trimming cut 3 bases from V and 2 bases from J; bases unmatched to any gene: 6. Germline V CDR1 and CDR2: LGHDT, YNNKEL (reference sequence). This sequence originates from a man between 60 and 75 years old with acute or convalescent COVID-19. The chain combines TRBV3-1 (or the pseudogene TRBV3-2) with TRBJ2-5; 7 positions match TRBD2. Sequencing used peripheral blood. DNA for the CDR3: TGTGCCAGCAGCCAGAGAGCGGGGCGTCAAGAGACCCAGTACTTC. It translates to CASSQRAGRQETQYF.